This record looks at one T cell receptor (beta chain) sequence and its context. The sample originates from a study of shared clonotypes between healthy human individuals. The data were produced by immunoSEQ multiplex PCR, yet TCRdb's version contains in-frame clones alone and is incomplete. The top ten hold approximately 1.6% of the sample, which has approximately 2,000,000 clones, just over 90% seen once. The CDR3 extends over 16 amino acids. V lost 4 bases to trimming and J lost 4 bases; unmatched junction nucleotides: 7. In germline, CDR1 is MGHDK, CDR2 SYGVNS. CD8 cells regarded as naive lacked CD45RO, were positively chosen for CCR7, and omitted terminally differentiated effector memory CD45RA+ cells.

This clonotype originated in a young man in good health. Some clones in this sample may be carry-over from other donors' samples. Sequenced material: naive CD8+ T cells from PBMCs. This chain connects TRBV25-1 to TRBJ2-5; TRBD1 matches 12 bases. In nucleotides, the CDR3 is TGTGCCAGCAGTGGCCGGGACAGGGGGCTCGGAGAGACCCAGTACTTC. This codes for CASSGRDRGLGETQYF.